The 16 T cell receptor beta chains given below trace back to one sample, sequenced in a study of regulatory T cells in long-lasting Graves disease. Relying on iRepertoire HTBI primers and Arm-PCR of CDR3 regions, the team built TCR beta libraries. MiXCR, applied by TCRdb to the multiplex PCR reads, yields one record per CDR3 protein. The repertoire holds 440,000 or so distinct CDR3 sequences, with approximately 15% as singletons. Regarding time point: newly diagnosed GD, antithyroid drugs for less than 3 months. PBMC RNA was the source of the TCR library. These data also formed part of another study, on T cells in Graves' hyperthyroidism and ophthalmopathy.

This sample comprised peripheral blood mononuclear cells (PBMCs), obtained at new diagnosis, from a patient treated with antithyroid drugs. These receptors originate from a woman aged 30 to 39 with Graves disease.

This clonotype has only a few counts. V usage is TRBV10-3 and J usage is TRBJ2-7; 8 nucleotides align to TRBD2. Germline V CDR1 and CDR2: ENHRY, SYGVKD. The CDR3 covers 16 residues. V was pared by 3 bases and J by 3 bases, with 10 bases of the junction left unmatched. The CDR3 loop is CAISDAREGSFYEQYF. The CDR3 nucleotides are TGTGCCATCAGTGACGCTCGGGAGGGCTCCTTCTACGAGCAGTACTTC.

In this sample, this clonotype turned up a few times. V usage is TRBV6-1 and J usage is TRBJ2-5; TRBD2 is a possible D gene (6 bases). Germline CDR1 MNHNS, CDR2 SASEGT. V dropped 8 bases and J dropped 5 bases, with 15 bases sitting between them. The CDR3 runs to 13 residues. The CDR3 sequence is CASSTSPGETQYF. CDR3 bases: TGTGCCAGCTCTACTAGCCCCGGGGAGACCCAGTACTTC.

Remarks on this clonotype: A far bigger clonotype differs at one base, so this is likely a read error. V is TRBV2 and J is TRBJ2-1; 9 nucleotides align to TRBD2. The CDR3 sequence is 14 residues long. The ends lost 6 bases at V and 4 bases at J; junction bases unmatched: 4. Germline CDR1 reads SNHLY; CDR2 reads FYNNEI. DNA for the CDR3: TGTGCCAGCAGGGATACTAGCGGGTACAATGAGCAGTTCTTC. It codes for CASRDTSGYNEQFF.

This clonotype was recorded many times. V and J are TRBV7-9 and TRBJ2-1; 16 bases match TRBD2. The trim removed 1 base at V and 15 bases at J, leaving 9 bases unmatched. Germline CDR1 reads SEHNR; CDR2 reads FQNEAQ (reference sequence). CDR3 length: 16 residues. CDR3 sequence reads: CASSLGGTSGRASRFF. DNA for the CDR3: TGTGCCAGCAGCTTAGGAGGGACTAGCGGGAGGGCGTCTCGGTTCTTC.

This clonotype was detected many times. This chain joins TRBV6-1 and TRBJ2-1; TRBD2 agrees at 8 bases. The germline gives CDR1 MNHNS, CDR2 SASEGT. The V gene end was trimmed by 6 bases and the J gene end by 7 bases; junction bases not matched to a gene: 5. The CDR3 consists of 13 residues. CDR3 nucleotides: TGTGCCAGCAGCGGGAGGGCCGTTAATGAGCAGTTCTTC. It specifies CASSGRAVNEQFF.

Worth noting for this clonotype: Compared with germline, one end of the junction differs, possibly owing to a read error. The rearrangement links TRBV5-1 to TRBJ2-3, with D perhaps TRBD2 (5 bases). CDR3 length equals 15 residues. The V gene's germline CDR1 is SGHRS and CDR2 YFSETQ. In DNA form, the CDR3 reads TGTGCCAGCAGCTGGGGTAGAGGGCCAGCAGATACGCAGTATTTT. Residues: CASSWGRGPADTQYF.

In this sample, this clonotype turned up many times. The gene calls are TRBV3-1 and TRBJ2-3; TRBD2 matches 8 bases. Per the germline V gene, CDR1 is LGHDT and CDR2 is YNNKEL (reference sequence). The CDR3 length is 13 residues. V was clipped by 3 bases and J by 11 bases; unmatched bases: 7. The CDR3 reads CASSQWERERQYF. CDR3 DNA: TGTGCCAGCAGCCAGTGGGAGCGGGAGAGGCAGTATTTT.

This clonotype showed up many times. The chain carries TRBV29-1 and TRBJ2-7; D unclear. Germline CDR1 is SQVTM and CDR2 is ANQGSEA. V dropped 5 bases and J dropped 4 bases, with 12 bases sitting between them. The CDR3 loop spans 12 amino acids. CDR3 loop: CSVRRNQYEQYF. The CDR3 DNA sequence: TGCAGCGTTAGGAGAAACCAATACGAGCAGTACTTC.

In its sample, this clonotype was seen many times. The V and J genes are TRBV3-1 and TRBJ1-1; 7 nucleotides line up with TRBD1. The V and J ends lost 1 base and 0 bases, in that order; junction bases with no gene match: 2. CDR1 LGHDT and CDR2 YNNKEL come from the germline V gene (reference sequence). This CDR3 contains 15 residues. The CDR3 DNA sequence: TGTGCCAGCAGCCAAGGGGACAGCATGAACACTGAAGCTTTCTTT. Amino acids: CASSQGDSMNTEAFF.

This clonotype was picked up many times. The chain recombines TRBV13 with TRBJ2-7, with D unresolved. Trimming left V 5 bases short and J 2 bases short, with 13 bases between. CDR3 length equals 14 residues. The germline gives CDR1 PRHDT, CDR2 FYEKMQ (reference sequence). CDR3 sequence: CASSPRSAPYEQYF. In DNA, the CDR3 is TGTGCCAGCAGCCCCAGGAGTGCGCCCTACGAGCAGTACTTC.

This clonotype showed up many times. The chain joins TRBV5-1 to TRBJ2-1, with 7 positions matching TRBD2. The length of the CDR3 is 14 residues. J was trimmed by 8 bases and V by 1 base; bases with no gene match: 6. Germline assignment: CDR1 SGHRS and CDR2 YFSETQ. The CDR3 DNA reads as TGCGCCAGCAGCTTGAGGGACGCGGGGGATGAGCAGTTCTTC. As protein: CASSLRDAGDEQFF.

In this sample, this clonotype turned up many times. This sequence joins TRBV20-1 and TRBJ2-1, with 12 bases fitting TRBD2. This CDR3 has 15 amino acids. The V gene's germline CDR1 is DFQATT and CDR2 SNEGSKA (reference sequence). Trimming at V came to 5 bases and at J to 11 bases, leaving 13 bases not matched to a gene. CDR3: CSAPPDGLAGTQQFF. The CDR3, as DNA: TGCAGTGCTCCCCCCGATGGACTAGCGGGAACCCAGCAGTTCTTC.

This clonotype came up many times. The DNA of the CDR3 is TGTGCCAGCAGCTTAGTGGGGACAGGGGTCCAAGAGACCCAGTACTTC. It encodes CASSLVGTGVQETQYF. This chain links TRBV7-2 with TRBJ2-5; the match to TRBD1 covers 10 bases. Germline lookup yields CDR1 SGHTA and CDR2 FQGNSA. Trimming at V came to 1 base and at J to 1 base, leaving 3 bases not matched to a gene. CDR3 length: 16 residues.

The chain uses TRBV10-3 and TRBJ1-5; no clear D. The germline V gene encodes CDR1 ENHRY and CDR2 SYGVKD. Deletions cut 6 bases from V and 6 bases from J, with 9 bases between. CDR3 size: 12 residues. Here the CDR3 DNA reads TGTGCCATCAGGTCAGTCGGTCAGCCCCAGCATTTT. It encodes CAIRSVGQPQHF.

This clonotype was counted at least ten times. This chain uses TRBV3-1 with TRBJ2-1, with D hard to call. This CDR3 is 14 amino acids long. Looked up from germline, CDR1 is LGHDT and CDR2 is YNNKEL (reference sequence). Trimming stripped 1 base from V and 14 bases from J, with 18 bases between. CDR3 sequence reads: CASSQVPMAEEKFF. For the CDR3, the DNA is TGTGCCAGCAGCCAAGTCCCGATGGCCGAAGAGAAGTTCTTC.

This clonotype was recorded many times. V gene TRBV20-1 combines with J gene TRBJ2-2; 9 bases align to TRBD2. In germline, CDR1 is DFQATT, CDR2 SNEGSKA (reference sequence). The V segment lost 1 base and the J segment 1 base; nucleotides outside the gene matches: 7. This CDR3 has 17 amino acids. DNA for the CDR3: TGCAGTGCTAGAGTTACAGCGGGAGGTGTGAACACCGGGGAGCTGTTTTTT. Protein: CSARVTAGGVNTGELFF.